This is a list of T cell receptor beta chains from one sample in a study of technical replicates of blood from four donors. Only in-frame clones appear in the TCRdb table, and some are missing; sequencing was by immunoSEQ multiplex PCR. The sample lists roughly 80,000 clones; roughly 94% were seen once. Sequences were obtained from T cells isolated from PBMCs. These receptors were taken from a human donor in good health. Both conserved end residues are part of each CDR3. The D gene is left open where the match is weak. Part of the rows lack a size; the others show once, few, many or a class for expanded clones.

clone size: .; D gene: .; J gene: TRBJ2-2; V gene: TRBV7-3; CDR3 DNA: TGTGCCAGCAGCAAACAGGGGGGGGACACCGGGGAGCTGTTTTTT; CDR3 protein: CASSKQGGDTGELFF
clone size: .; D gene: TRBD1; J gene: TRBJ2-7; V gene: TRBV19; CDR3 DNA: TGTGCCAGTAGTAGGGACAGCGAATCCTACGAGCAGTACTTC; CDR3 protein: CASSRDSESYEQYF
clone size: .; D gene: TRBD1; J gene: TRBJ2-7; V gene: TRBV7-2; CDR3 DNA: TGTGCCAGCAGCCAGGGGGCAGCGGGCCTTTACTCCTACGAGCAGTACTTC; CDR3 protein: CASSQGAAGLYSYEQYF
clone size: .; D gene: TRBD1; J gene: TRBJ2-7; V gene: TRBV30; CDR3 DNA: TGTGCCTGGAGTCTCCGACAGGGAGCCGAGCAGTACTTC; CDR3 protein: CAWSLRQGAEQYF
clone size: .; D gene: .; J gene: TRBJ2-2; V gene: TRBV9; CDR3 DNA: TGTGCCAGCAGCCCCCCGGTGGGGGGGCACACCGGGGAGCTGTTTTTT; CDR3 protein: CASSPPVGGHTGELFF
clone size: .; D gene: .; J gene: TRBJ1-1; V gene: TRBV4-3; CDR3 DNA: TGCGCCAGCAGCCAAGACATGGTCCGGGTGGATTTGTTTGGGGCTTTCTTT; CDR3 protein: CASSQDMVRVDLFGAFF
clone size: .; D gene: TRBD1; J gene: TRBJ1-4; V gene: TRBV11-2; CDR3 DNA: TGTGCCAGCAGCCGGGACAGGGAGGGTGAAAAACTGTTTTTT; CDR3 protein: CASSRDREGEKLFF
clone size: .; D gene: .; J gene: TRBJ2-3; V gene: TRBV29-1; CDR3 DNA: TGCAGCGTTGCGCCGCGTCTCAGGGCAGATACGCAGTATTTT; CDR3 protein: CSVAPRLRADTQYF
clone size: .; D gene: TRBD1; J gene: TRBJ2-7; V gene: TRBV28; CDR3 DNA: TGTGCCAGCAGTCTCTCCGGGACAGGCGTAGAGCAGTACTTC; CDR3 protein: CASSLSGTGVEQYF
clone size: .; D gene: .; J gene: TRBJ1-2; V gene: TRBV28; CDR3 DNA: TGTGCCAGCAGTTCCCAAGCAAGCTACACCTTC; CDR3 protein: CASSSQASYTF
clone size: .; D gene: .; J gene: TRBJ1-3; V gene: TRBV6-5; CDR3 DNA: TGTGCCAGCAGTTACTCCCGAAAGGGGAACACCATATATTTT; CDR3 protein: CASSYSRKGNTIYF
clone size: .; D gene: .; J gene: TRBJ1-1; V gene: TRBV27; CDR3 DNA: TGTGCCAGCAGTACAGGGAATACTGAAGCTTTCTTT; CDR3 protein: CASSTGNTEAFF
clone size: .; D gene: TRBD2; J gene: TRBJ2-1; V gene: TRBV19; CDR3 DNA: TGTGCCAGTAGTATAATGACTAGCGGGGACAATGAGCAGTTCTTC; CDR3 protein: CASSIMTSGDNEQFF
clone size: .; D gene: TRBD1; J gene: TRBJ1-4; V gene: TRBV28; CDR3 DNA: TGTGCCAGCAGTTTTACAGGGGCAGTGGGTGAAAAACTGTTTTTT; CDR3 protein: CASSFTGAVGEKLFF
clone size: few; D gene: TRBD2; J gene: TRBJ2-2; V gene: TRBV5-1; CDR3 DNA: TGCGCCAGCAGCTCTCGGACTAGCATAGGCACCGGGGAGCTGTTTTTT; CDR3 protein: CASSSRTSIGTGELFF
clone size: .; D gene: TRBD2; J gene: TRBJ2-5; V gene: TRBV7-9; CDR3 DNA: TGTGCCAGCAGCCAGACTAGCGGGATGTCCACGGCCCAGTACTTC; CDR3 protein: CASSQTSGMSTAQYF
clone size: .; D gene: TRBD1; J gene: TRBJ1-1; V gene: TRBV4-2; CDR3 DNA: TGTGCCAGCAGCCAAGCCGCACAGGGGGCTACTGAAGCTTTCTTT; CDR3 protein: CASSQAAQGATEAFF
clone size: .; D gene: .; J gene: TRBJ2-3; V gene: TRBV29-1; CDR3 DNA: TGCAGCGTGACAACGTTGGATACGCAGTATTTT; CDR3 protein: CSVTTLDTQYF
clone size: .; D gene: TRBD2; J gene: TRBJ2-1; V gene: TRBV5-8; CDR3 DNA: TGTGCCAGCAGCTTGTTTGGGACTAGCGGATCCTACAATGAGCAGTTCTTC; CDR3 protein: CASSLFGTSGSYNEQFF
clone size: .; D gene: .; J gene: TRBJ2-5; V gene: TRBV6-5; CDR3 DNA: TGTGCCAGCAGTTATAAGGGGGGGGCTGGGGAGACCCAGTACTTC; CDR3 protein: CASSYKGGAGETQYF
clone size: .; D gene: TRBD1; J gene: TRBJ2-7; V gene: TRBV5-1; CDR3 DNA: TGCGCCAGCAGCTTAGAAGGGGGCTTCTTCTACGAGCAGTACTTC; CDR3 protein: CASSLEGGFFYEQYF
clone size: .; D gene: TRBD2; J gene: TRBJ2-2; V gene: TRBV27; CDR3 DNA: TGTGCCACCACCGGGACTATCGACACCGGGGAGCTGTTTTTT; CDR3 protein: CATTGTIDTGELFF
clone size: .; D gene: TRBD1; J gene: TRBJ2-2; V gene: TRBV10-3; CDR3 DNA: TGTGCCATCAGTGAGCTAAGGGGGCGCATGGACGGGGAGCTGTTTTTT; CDR3 protein: CAISELRGRMDGELFF
clone size: .; D gene: TRBD1; J gene: TRBJ1-1; V gene: TRBV10-3; CDR3 DNA: TGTGCCATCAGCGGACAGGGGGCGTTGGACACTGAAGCTTTCTTT; CDR3 protein: CAISGQGALDTEAFF
clone size: .; D gene: TRBD1; J gene: TRBJ2-7; V gene: TRBV2; CDR3 DNA: TGTGCCAGCAGAGGGACAGGACACTACGAGCAGTACTTC; CDR3 protein: CASRGTGHYEQYF
clone size: .; D gene: TRBD1; J gene: TRBJ1-1; V gene: TRBV25-1; CDR3 DNA: TGTGCCAGCAGTGAATTCAGGGGGTATCACACTGAAGCTTTCTTT; CDR3 protein: CASSEFRGYHTEAFF
clone size: .; D gene: .; J gene: TRBJ1-1; V gene: TRBV27; CDR3 DNA: TGTGCCAGCAGTTTTAGGTCGGGGACTGAAGCTTTCTTT; CDR3 protein: CASSFRSGTEAFF